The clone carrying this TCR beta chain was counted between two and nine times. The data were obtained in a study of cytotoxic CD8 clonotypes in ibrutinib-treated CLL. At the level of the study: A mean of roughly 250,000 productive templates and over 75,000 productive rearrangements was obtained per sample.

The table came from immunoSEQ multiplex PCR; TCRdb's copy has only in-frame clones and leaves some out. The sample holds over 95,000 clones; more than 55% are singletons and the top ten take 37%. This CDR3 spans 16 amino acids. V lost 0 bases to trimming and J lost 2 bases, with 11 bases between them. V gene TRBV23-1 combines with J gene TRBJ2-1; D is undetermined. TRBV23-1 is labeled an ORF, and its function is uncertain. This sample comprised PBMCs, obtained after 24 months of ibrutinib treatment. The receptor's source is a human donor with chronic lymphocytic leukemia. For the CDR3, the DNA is TGCGCCAGCAGTCAATCTAGCCAGGCTACCTACAATGAGCAGTTCTTC. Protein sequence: CASSQSSQATYNEQFF.